This TCR beta chain came from a study of vaccination and CD4 T cells after COVID-19. Treatment in this sample: approximately 10-day PBMC culture with coronavirus spike peptide pools or control peptides (ViraFEST assay). The unexposed donor gave CD4+ T cells before the COVID-19 pandemic (2011-2018). Sequencing of the DNA from cultured CD4+ T cells was carried out with the Oncomine TCR Beta short-read assay. MiXCR was run by TCRdb on the PCR reads, yielding one entry per CDR3 protein. Among some 8,200 distinct CDR3 sequences listed, under 50% were seen once. On this clonotype itself: Its antigen remains unknown.

Study-level points and caveats: Convalescent patients had a median around 87% of reactive clones appearing only post-vaccination.

The CDR3 length is 13 residues. The TCR was taken from a human donor in good health. V usage is TRBV21-1 and J usage is TRBJ2-1; the DNA was not used to check the table's D call, TRBD2. TRBV21-1 counts as a pseudogene. The sample was CD4+ T cells from blood, cultured in vitro. The CDR3 spells CASSRGLGNEQFF. CDR3 in DNA: TGTGCCAGCAGCAGGGGACTAGGCAATGAGCAGTTCTTC.